The next 25 T cell receptor beta chains were all read from a single sample in a study of regulatory T cells in long-lasting Graves disease. Arm-PCR with iRepertoire HTBI primers amplified the CDR3 regions for these TCR beta libraries. TCRdb called the multiplex PCR reads again in MiXCR, with one record for every CDR3 protein. Here the sample spans around 500,000 distinct CDR3 sequences, approximately 13% being singletons. The sample's time point: newly diagnosed GD, antithyroid drugs for less than 3 months. Following extraction of RNA from PBMCs, that RNA was used to make the TCR library. The same data also contributed to another study, on T cells in Graves' hyperthyroidism and ophthalmopathy.

The material was peripheral blood mononuclear cells (PBMCs), obtained at new diagnosis, from a patient treated with antithyroid drugs. These receptors were collected from a man in his thirties or forties with Graves disease.

This clonotype came up a few times. The chain joins TRBV19 to TRBJ2-1; TRBD2 might be the D (7 bases). Trimming took off 3 bases at V and 4 bases at J, with 10 bases between the two ends. This CDR3 has 14 residues. Looked up from germline, CDR1 is LNHDA and CDR2 is SQIVND (reference sequence). The CDR3 bases are TGTGCCAGTAGTATTAGGGGGGGGTACAATGAGCAGTTCTTC. This gives the protein CASSIRGGYNEQFF.

This clonotype has ten or more counts. V and J are TRBV30 and TRBJ2-7, with D tentatively TRBD2 (5 bases). This CDR3 contains 14 residues. Looked up from germline, CDR1 is GTSNPN and CDR2 is SVGIG (reference sequence). The ends were cut back, 0 bases at V and 0 bases at J, with 9 bases in the middle. The CDR3: CAWSVAGSSYEQYF. CDR3 bases: TGTGCCTGGAGTGTAGCTGGGAGCTCCTACGAGCAGTACTTC.

Ten or more counts support this clonotype. The chain is built from TRBV11-2 and TRBJ2-3; D is uncertain. The CDR3 consists of 11 residues. In germline, CDR1 is SGHAT, CDR2 FQNNGV. The V end lost 1 base, the J end lost 7 bases, and 3 bases lay between the germline ends. The CDR3 loop reads CASSLAYTQYF. As DNA, the CDR3 is TGTGCCAGCAGCTTAGCTTATACGCAGTATTTT. The full variable domain, rest sourced from reference TRBV11-2 and TRBJ2-3, is EAGVAQSPRYKIIEKRQSVAFWCNPISGHATLYWYQQILGQGPKLLIQFQNNGVVDDSQLPKDRFSAERLKGVDSTLKIQPAKLEDSAVYLCASSLAYTQYFGPGTRLTVL.

This chain links TRBV4-1 with TRBJ2-1; the D call may be TRBD1 or TRBD2 (5 bases each). The CDR3 length is 15 residues. Trimming pared 0 bases from V and 8 bases from J, leaving 14 bases between. Per the germline V gene, CDR1 is MGHRA and CDR2 is YSYEKL. Here the CDR3 reads CASSQDTGADDEQFF. The CDR3 DNA reads as TGCGCCAGCAGCCAAGATACCGGGGCAGACGATGAGCAGTTCTTC.

There are a few counts of this clonotype. The chain joins TRBV7-9 to TRBJ1-2; D gene unclear. V was trimmed by 4 bases and J by 7 bases, leaving 7 bases between them. Germline assignment: CDR1 SEHNR and CDR2 FQNEAQ (reference sequence). CDR3 length equals 11 residues. CDR3 bases: TGTGCCAGCAGCTCCTCCGGTGGCTACACCTTC. Its translation: CASSSSGGYTF.

Many counts were recorded for this clonotype. The rearrangement links TRBV6-5 to TRBJ1-2, with TRBD1 matching over 9 bases. V lost 2 bases, J lost 2 bases, and 3 bases stayed unmatched. This CDR3 is built from 15 residues. Germline lookup yields CDR1 MNHEY and CDR2 SVGAGI. In DNA form, the CDR3 reads TGTGCCAGCAGTTACGGGGGGACAGGGAACTATGGCTACACCTTC. Amino acids: CASSYGGTGNYGYTF.

Of note for this clonotype: A read error may be the cause here, since a much bigger clone is one base away. The chain combines TRBV12-5 with TRBJ2-3, with D unclear. CDR3 length: 19 residues. Germline lookup yields CDR1 LGHNT and CDR2 FRNRAP. The germline V and J ends were trimmed by 2 bases and 4 bases, with 25 bases remaining between them. The CDR3 reads CASGLTPRGPPTLADTQYF. DNA for the CDR3: TGTGCTAGTGGTTTGACCCCAAGAGGTCCGCCGACCCTGGCAGATACGCAGTATTTT.

This clonotype was counted ten times or more. The rearrangement uses TRBV29-1 and TRBJ2-3, with D maybe TRBD1 (6 bases). V lost 8 bases and J 1 base, leaving 19 bases between the germline ends. The germline gives CDR1 SQVTM, CDR2 ANQGSEA. This CDR3 contains 15 residues. CDR3 DNA sequence: TGCAGCCACACTACCAGGGGTTGGGGCACAGATACGCAGTATTTT. This encodes CSHTTRGWGTDTQYF.

The chain has TRBV10-3 and TRBJ1-2; 9 bases are shared with TRBD1. Germline-derived CDR1 and CDR2 are ENHRY and SYGVKD. Trimming took 6 bases from V and 6 from J; bases not matched to a gene: 2. CDR3 length: 12 residues. CDR3 in DNA: TGTGCCATCAGGGGACAGGGAGATGGCTACACCTTC. Translating gives CAIRGQGDGYTF.

This chain connects TRBV3-1 to TRBJ2-4; maybe TRBD2 (5 bases). The CDR3 is 12 residues long. Trimming shortened V by 1 base and J by 14 bases, and 12 bases separated the two germline ends. Germline lookup yields CDR1 LGHDT and CDR2 YNNKEL (reference sequence). The chain's CDR3 is CASSQGKGVEYF. CDR3 nucleotides: TGTGCCAGCAGCCAAGGAAAGGGAGTTGAGTACTTC.

This clonotype was recorded at least ten times. CDR3 residues: CSVIGSWIGYEQYF. CDR3 nucleotides: TGCAGTGTAATCGGGAGCTGGATCGGCTACGAGCAGTACTTC. The chain employs TRBV20-1 and TRBJ2-7, with D maybe TRBD2 (6 bases). Germline lookup yields CDR1 DFQATT and CDR2 SNEGSKA (reference sequence). The CDR3 runs 14 residues. V lost 7 bases to trimming and J lost 3 bases, with 19 bases between them.

The sample holds many counts of this clonotype. The chain couples TRBV7-8 to TRBJ2-1, with 10 bases aligning to TRBD2. The CDR3 is made up of 16 amino acids. J was trimmed by 9 bases and V by 6 bases; bases with no gene match: 14. Germline values: CDR1 SGHVS, CDR2 FQNEAQ. CDR3 sequence: CASRHRTSGPRGEQFF. CDR3 nucleotides: TGTGCCAGCAGACACAGGACTAGCGGCCCGCGGGGTGAGCAGTTCTTC.

This clonotype was detected ten times or more. The V call is TRBV11-2, the J call TRBJ1-2, with D perhaps TRBD1 (5 bases). V gave up 6 bases and J gave up 8 bases, with 19 bases separating them. The CDR3 runs 14 residues. Germline V CDR1 and CDR2: SGHAT, FQNNGV. In DNA, the CDR3 is TGTGCCAGCAGAACCTACCGGGACTTGAGGGGCTACACCTTC. Translating gives CASRTYRDLRGYTF.

This clonotype was observed many times. CDR3 protein: CASSLSTSGGDTQYF. In nucleotides, the CDR3 is TGCGCCAGCAGCTTGTCTACTAGCGGGGGAGATACGCAGTATTTT. The gene calls are TRBV5-1 and TRBJ2-3, with 11 bases identical to TRBD2. V lost 1 base to trimming and J lost 5 bases; unmatched junction nucleotides: 3. CDR3 length: 15 amino acids. Germline CDR1 and CDR2: SGHRS and YFSETQ.

This clonotype was picked up many times. The J gene is TRBJ1-5, the V gene TRBV18; a possible D gene is TRBD1 (5 bases). Germline CDR1 and CDR2: KGHSH and LQKENI. The CDR3 loop spans 14 amino acids. V lost 3 bases to trimming and J lost 7 bases, with 13 bases between them. Written as DNA, the CDR3 is TGTGCCAGCTCACCTGAAGGGGCGGGACAGCCCCAGCATTTT. Translated: CASSPEGAGQPQHF.

Ten or more counts support this clonotype. The chain uses TRBV13 and TRBJ2-1; D is possibly TRBD1 or TRBD2 (6 bases each). Between the trimmed V and J ends, which lost 5 bases and 10 bases, there was a span of 21 bases. In germline, CDR1 is PRHDT, CDR2 FYEKMQ (reference sequence). The CDR3 runs 15 residues. The CDR3 spells CASSLRGGTFWEQFF. The CDR3, as DNA: TGTGCCAGCAGCCTCCGAGGGGGGACTTTCTGGGAGCAGTTCTTC.

Many counts were recorded for this clonotype. The rearrangement links TRBV7-9 to TRBJ1-1; no definite D call. The CDR3 runs 16 residues. CDR1 and CDR2 (germline): SEHNR, FQNEAQ (reference sequence). Between the trimmed V and J ends, which lost 5 bases and 1 base, there was a span of 17 bases. CDR3 nucleotide sequence: TGTGCCAGCAGCCCCCGACTTAGGTATTCGAACACTGAAGCTTTCTTT. It is translated as CASSPRLRYSNTEAFF.

This clonotype has only a few counts. The rearrangement uses TRBV6-1 and TRBJ2-1, with 10 bases that match TRBD2. This CDR3 region has 15 residues. V shed 7 bases, J shed 8 bases, and the junction held 11 bases outside the gene matches. Germline values: CDR1 MNHNS, CDR2 SASEGT. CDR3: CASNKEREGLHEQFF. CDR3 bases: TGTGCCAGCAATAAGGAGCGGGAGGGCCTACATGAGCAGTTCTTC.

This clonotype was observed at least ten times. The rearrangement uses TRBV5-1 and TRBJ1-1; D gene uncertain. Germline loops: CDR1 SGHRS, CDR2 YFSETQ. The ends were cut back, 0 bases at V and 0 bases at J, with 12 bases in the middle. The CDR3 covers 16 residues. The CDR3 here is CASSLVAASMNTEAFF. The DNA for the CDR3 is TGCGCCAGCAGCTTGGTGGCGGCCTCCATGAACACTGAAGCTTTCTTT.

This clonotype was recorded at least ten times. V is TRBV2 and J is TRBJ2-7; TRBD2 aligns across 7 bases. V was clipped by 4 bases and J by 6 bases; unmatched bases: 6. The CDR3 covers 13 residues. Germline V gene lookup returns CDR1 SNHLY and CDR2 FYNNEI. The CDR3: CASSAVTGGEQYF. The CDR3 DNA reads as TGTGCCAGCAGTGCGGTTACGGGGGGCGAGCAGTACTTC.

This chain uses TRBV28 with TRBJ2-1, with D possibly matching TRBD2 (6 bases). The V end was cut by 3 bases, the J end by 2 bases, with 17 bases between. CDR3 size: 17 residues. Germline V gene data show CDR1 as MDHEN and CDR2 as SYDVKM. CDR3 loop: CASSFPLRDFPYNEQFF. In DNA form, the CDR3 reads TGTGCCAGCAGTTTTCCCCTCCGGGACTTCCCCTACAATGAGCAGTTCTTC.

At least ten counts were recorded for this clonotype. The chain combines TRBV5-1 with TRBJ2-5, with 7 bases aligning to TRBD1. This CDR3 comprises 15 residues. V shed 3 bases and J 5 bases; nucleotides not matched to a gene: 10. Germline CDR1 reads SGHRS; CDR2 reads YFSETQ. CDR3 amino acids: CASSSRTGGGETQYF. The DNA for the CDR3 is TGCGCCAGCAGCTCTCGGACAGGAGGCGGGGAGACCCAGTACTTC.

This clonotype was seen a few times. The J gene is TRBJ2-1, the V gene TRBV12-3 or TRBV12-4; D might be TRBD2 (5 bases). The V end was cut by 6 bases, the J end by 5 bases, with 11 bases between. The CDR3 runs 13 residues. This CDR3 is CASSRGEDNEQFF. The CDR3 bases are TGTGCCAGCAGCCGGGGAGAGGACAATGAGCAGTTCTTC.

This clonotype was seen ten or more times. The V call is TRBV12-3 or TRBV12-4, the J call TRBJ1-1, with TRBD1 matching 12 bases. The CDR3 sequence is 17 residues long. Trimming cost V 5 bases and J 4 bases; bases outside gene matches: 11. This chain's CDR3 is CASSEGTGGGRSTEAFF. In DNA form, the CDR3 reads TGTGCCAGCAGTGAAGGGACAGGGGGCGGGAGAAGCACTGAAGCTTTCTTT.

This clonotype was recorded at least ten times. J is TRBJ2-7 and V is TRBV5-1; 7 positions match TRBD1. CDR1 and CDR2 (germline): SGHRS, YFSETQ. The CDR3 sequence is 13 residues long. Trimming removed 3 bases from V and 6 bases from J; junction bases left unmatched: 6. The CDR3 DNA is TGCGCCAGCAGCTCGACAGGGTACGGCGAGCAGTACTTC. Amino acid sequence: CASSSTGYGEQYF.